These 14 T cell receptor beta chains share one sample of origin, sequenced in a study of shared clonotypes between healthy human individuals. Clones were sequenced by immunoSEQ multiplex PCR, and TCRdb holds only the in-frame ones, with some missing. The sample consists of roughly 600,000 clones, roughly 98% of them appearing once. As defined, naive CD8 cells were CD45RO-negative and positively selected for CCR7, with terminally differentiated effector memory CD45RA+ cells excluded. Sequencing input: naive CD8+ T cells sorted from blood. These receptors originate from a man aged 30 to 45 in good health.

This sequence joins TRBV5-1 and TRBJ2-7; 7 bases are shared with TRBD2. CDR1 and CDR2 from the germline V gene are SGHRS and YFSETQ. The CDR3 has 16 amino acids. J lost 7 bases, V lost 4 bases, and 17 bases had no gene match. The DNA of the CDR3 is TGCGCCAGCAGCAAAAACAGGTTAGGGTTGGGAGGGGAGCAGTACTTC. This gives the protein CASSKNRLGLGGEQYF.

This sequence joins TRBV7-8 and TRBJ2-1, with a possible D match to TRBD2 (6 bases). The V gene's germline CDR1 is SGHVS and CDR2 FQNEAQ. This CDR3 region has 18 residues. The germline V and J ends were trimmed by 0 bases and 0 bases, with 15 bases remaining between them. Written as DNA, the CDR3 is TGTGCCAGCAGCTTAGCAGCAGCGGGTGGGTCCTCCTACAATGAGCAGTTCTTC. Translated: CASSLAAAGGSSYNEQFF. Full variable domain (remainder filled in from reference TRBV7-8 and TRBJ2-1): GAGVSQSPRYKVAKRGQDVALRCDPISGHVSLFWYQQALGQGPEFLTYFQNEAQLDKSGLPSDRFFAERPEGSVSTLKIQRTQQEDSAVYLCASSLAAAGGSSYNEQFFGPGTRLTVL.

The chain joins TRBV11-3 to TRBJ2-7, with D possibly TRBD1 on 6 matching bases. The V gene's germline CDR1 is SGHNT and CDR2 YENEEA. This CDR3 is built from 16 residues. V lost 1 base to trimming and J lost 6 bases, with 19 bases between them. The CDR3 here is CASSLGVAGAGAEQYF. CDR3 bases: TGTGCCAGCAGCTTAGGAGTCGCAGGGGCTGGTGCCGAGCAGTACTTC.

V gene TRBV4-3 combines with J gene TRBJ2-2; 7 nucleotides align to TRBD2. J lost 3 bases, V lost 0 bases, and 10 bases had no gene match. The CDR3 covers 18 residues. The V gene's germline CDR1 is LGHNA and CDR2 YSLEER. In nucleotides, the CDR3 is TGCGCCAGCAGCCAAGAAGTATTGGCGGGAGCGGACACCGGGGAGCTGTTTTTT. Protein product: CASSQEVLAGADTGELFF.

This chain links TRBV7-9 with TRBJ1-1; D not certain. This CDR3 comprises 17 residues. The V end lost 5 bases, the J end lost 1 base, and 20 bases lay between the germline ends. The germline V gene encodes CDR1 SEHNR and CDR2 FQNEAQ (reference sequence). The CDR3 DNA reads TGTGCCAGCAGCCACCCTGATTCAAGTTCGGGGAACACTGAAGCTTTCTTT. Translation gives CASSHPDSSSGNTEAFF.

The CDR3 DNA reads TGTGCCAGCAGAAACAGGGGCACTGAAGCTTTCTTT. It translates to CASRNRGTEAFF. The chain uses TRBV2 and TRBJ1-1; 7 bases fit TRBD1. This CDR3 is built from 12 residues. Germline V CDR1 and CDR2: SNHLY, FYNNEI. Trimming cost V 6 bases and J 4 bases; bases outside gene matches: 2.

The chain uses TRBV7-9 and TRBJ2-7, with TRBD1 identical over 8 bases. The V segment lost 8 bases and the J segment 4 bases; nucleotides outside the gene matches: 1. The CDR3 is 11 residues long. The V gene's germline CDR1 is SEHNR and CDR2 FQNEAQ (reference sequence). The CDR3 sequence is CASRQGYEQYF. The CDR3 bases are TGTGCCAGCCGACAGGGGTACGAGCAGTACTTC.

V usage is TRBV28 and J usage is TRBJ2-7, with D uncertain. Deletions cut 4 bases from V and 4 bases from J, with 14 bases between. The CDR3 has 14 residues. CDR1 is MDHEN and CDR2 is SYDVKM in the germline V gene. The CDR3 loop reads CASSSIRAGYEQYF. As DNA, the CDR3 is TGTGCCAGCAGTTCGATTAGGGCTGGATACGAGCAGTACTTC.

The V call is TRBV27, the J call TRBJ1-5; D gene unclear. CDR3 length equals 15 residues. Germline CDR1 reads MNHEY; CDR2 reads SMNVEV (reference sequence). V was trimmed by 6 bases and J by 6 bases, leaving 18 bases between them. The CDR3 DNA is TGTGCCAGCAGGGACCGAGAAGAGTGGGGTCAGCCCCAGCATTTT. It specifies CASRDREEWGQPQHF.

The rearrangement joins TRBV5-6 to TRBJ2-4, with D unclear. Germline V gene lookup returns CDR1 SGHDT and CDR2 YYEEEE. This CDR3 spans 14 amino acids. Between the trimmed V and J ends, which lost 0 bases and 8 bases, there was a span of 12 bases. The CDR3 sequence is CASSLALIGDIQYF. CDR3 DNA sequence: TGTGCCAGCAGCTTGGCTCTGATTGGTGACATTCAGTACTTC.

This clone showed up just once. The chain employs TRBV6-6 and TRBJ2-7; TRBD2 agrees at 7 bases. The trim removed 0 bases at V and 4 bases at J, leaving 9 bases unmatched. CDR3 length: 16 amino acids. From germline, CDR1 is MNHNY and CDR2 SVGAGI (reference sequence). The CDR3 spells CASSYSPGTKPYEQYF. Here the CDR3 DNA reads TGTGCCAGCAGTTACTCGCCCGGGACTAAGCCTTACGAGCAGTACTTC.

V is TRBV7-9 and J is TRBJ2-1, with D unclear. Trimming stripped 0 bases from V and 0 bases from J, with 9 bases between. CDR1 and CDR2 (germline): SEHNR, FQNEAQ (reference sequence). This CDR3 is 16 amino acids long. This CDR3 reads CASSLALRSSYNEQFF. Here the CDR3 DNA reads TGTGCCAGCAGCTTAGCGCTTCGGAGCTCCTACAATGAGCAGTTCTTC.

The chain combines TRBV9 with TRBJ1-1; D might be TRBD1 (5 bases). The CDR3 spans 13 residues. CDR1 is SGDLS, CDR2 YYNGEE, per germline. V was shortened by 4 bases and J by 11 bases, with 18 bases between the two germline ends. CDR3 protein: CASSLPPDIAAFF. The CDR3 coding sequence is TGTGCCAGCAGCCTACCCCCGGACATAGCGGCTTTCTTT.

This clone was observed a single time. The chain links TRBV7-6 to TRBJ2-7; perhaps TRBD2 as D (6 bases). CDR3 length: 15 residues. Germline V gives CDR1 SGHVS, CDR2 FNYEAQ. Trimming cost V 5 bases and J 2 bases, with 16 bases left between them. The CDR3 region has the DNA TGTGCCAGCAGCCCCCTTGAGGGAGGACCCTACGAGCAGTACTTC. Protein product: CASSPLEGGPYEQYF.